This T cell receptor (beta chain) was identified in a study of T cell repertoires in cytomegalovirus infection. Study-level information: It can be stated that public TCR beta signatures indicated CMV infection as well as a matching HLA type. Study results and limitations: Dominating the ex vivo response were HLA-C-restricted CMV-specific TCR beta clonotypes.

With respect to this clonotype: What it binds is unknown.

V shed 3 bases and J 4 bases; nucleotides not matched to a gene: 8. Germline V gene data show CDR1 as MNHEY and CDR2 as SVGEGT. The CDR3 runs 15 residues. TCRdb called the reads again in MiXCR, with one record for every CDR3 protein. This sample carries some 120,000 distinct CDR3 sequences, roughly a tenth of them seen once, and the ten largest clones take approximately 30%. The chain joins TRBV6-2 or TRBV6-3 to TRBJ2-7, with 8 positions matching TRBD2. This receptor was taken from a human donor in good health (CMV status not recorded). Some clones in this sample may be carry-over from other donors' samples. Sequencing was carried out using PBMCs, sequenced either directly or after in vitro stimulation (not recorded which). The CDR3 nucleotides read TGTGCCAGCAGTTATCGGCGGGAGGAGATTTACGAGCAGTACTTC. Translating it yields CASSYRREEIYEQYF.